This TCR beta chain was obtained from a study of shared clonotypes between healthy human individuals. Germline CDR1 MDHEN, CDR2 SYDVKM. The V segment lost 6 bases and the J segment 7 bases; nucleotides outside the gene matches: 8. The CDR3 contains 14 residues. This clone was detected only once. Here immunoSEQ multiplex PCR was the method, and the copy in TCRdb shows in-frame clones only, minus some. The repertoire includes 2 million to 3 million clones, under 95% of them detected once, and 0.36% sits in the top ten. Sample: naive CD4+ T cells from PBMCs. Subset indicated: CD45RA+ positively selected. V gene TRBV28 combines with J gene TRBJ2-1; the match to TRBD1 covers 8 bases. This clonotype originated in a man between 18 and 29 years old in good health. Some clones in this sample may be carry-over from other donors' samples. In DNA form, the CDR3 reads TGTGCCAGCAGCTCAGGGGGCCATCCTAATGAGCAGTTCTTC. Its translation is CASSSGGHPNEQFF.